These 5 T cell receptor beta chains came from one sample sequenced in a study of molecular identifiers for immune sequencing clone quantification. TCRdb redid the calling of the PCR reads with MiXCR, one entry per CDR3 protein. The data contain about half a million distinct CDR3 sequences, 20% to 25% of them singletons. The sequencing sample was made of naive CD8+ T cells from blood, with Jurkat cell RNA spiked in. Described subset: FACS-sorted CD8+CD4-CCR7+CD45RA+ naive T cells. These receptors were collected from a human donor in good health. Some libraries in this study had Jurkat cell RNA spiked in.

CDR3 nucleotide sequence: TGCGCCAGCAGCCAAGGGCTTAATCTGGGGGGCCGGAATGAAGCTTTCTTT. It translates to CASSQGLNLGGRNEAFF. The chain employs TRBV4-1 and TRBJ1-1, with a tentative D call TRBD1 (6 bases). V dropped 1 base and J dropped 7 bases, with 22 bases sitting between them. The CDR3 is 17 amino acids. Germline V CDR1 and CDR2: MGHRA, YSYEKL.

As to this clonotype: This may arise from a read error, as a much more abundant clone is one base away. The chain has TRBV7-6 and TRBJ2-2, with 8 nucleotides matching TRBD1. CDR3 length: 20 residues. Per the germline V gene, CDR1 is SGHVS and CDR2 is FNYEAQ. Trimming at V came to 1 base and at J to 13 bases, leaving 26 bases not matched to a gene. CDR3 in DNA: TGTGCCAGCAGCTTAGACCCTCCGGTGCAGGGGGCCGTTGAATGGTTGAGGCTGTTTTTT. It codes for CASSLDPPVQGAVEWLRLFF. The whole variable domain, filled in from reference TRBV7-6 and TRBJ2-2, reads GAGVSQSPRYKVTKRGQDVALRCDPISGHVSLYWYRQALGQGPEFLTYFNYEAQQDKSGLPNDRFSAERPEGSISTLTIQRTEQRDSAMYRCASSLDPPVQGAVEWLRLFFGEGSRLTVL.

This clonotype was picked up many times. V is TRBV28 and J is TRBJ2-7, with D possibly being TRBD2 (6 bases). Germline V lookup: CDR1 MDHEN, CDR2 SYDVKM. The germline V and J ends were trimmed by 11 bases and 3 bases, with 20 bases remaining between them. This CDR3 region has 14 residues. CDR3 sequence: CAREINLVDYEQYF. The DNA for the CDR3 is TGTGCCCGGGAGATTAACCTTGTAGACTACGAGCAGTACTTC.

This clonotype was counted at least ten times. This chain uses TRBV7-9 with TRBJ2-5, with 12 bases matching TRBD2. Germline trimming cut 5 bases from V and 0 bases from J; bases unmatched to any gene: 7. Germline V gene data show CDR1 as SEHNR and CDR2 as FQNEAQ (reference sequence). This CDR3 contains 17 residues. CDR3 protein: CASSLVTSGGYQETQYF. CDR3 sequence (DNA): TGTGCCAGCAGCCTCGTCACTAGCGGGGGGTACCAAGAGACCCAGTACTTC.

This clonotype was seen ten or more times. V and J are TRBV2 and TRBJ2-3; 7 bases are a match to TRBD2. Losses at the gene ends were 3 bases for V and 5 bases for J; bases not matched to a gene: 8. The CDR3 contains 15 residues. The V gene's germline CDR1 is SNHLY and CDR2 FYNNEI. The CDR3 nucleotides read TGTGCCAGCAGTGACAACATCGGACTAGGAGATACGCAGTATTTT. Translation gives CASSDNIGLGDTQYF.